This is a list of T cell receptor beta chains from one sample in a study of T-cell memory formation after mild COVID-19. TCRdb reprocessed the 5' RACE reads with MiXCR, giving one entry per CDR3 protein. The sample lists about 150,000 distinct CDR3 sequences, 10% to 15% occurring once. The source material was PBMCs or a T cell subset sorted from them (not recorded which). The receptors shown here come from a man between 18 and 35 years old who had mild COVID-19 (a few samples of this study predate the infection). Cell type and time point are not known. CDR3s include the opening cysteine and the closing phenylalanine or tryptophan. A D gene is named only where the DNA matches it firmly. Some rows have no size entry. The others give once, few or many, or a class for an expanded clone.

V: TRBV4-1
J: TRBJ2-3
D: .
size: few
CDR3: CASSGPRSRDTQYF
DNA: TGCGCCAGCTCCGGGCCACGGTCAAGAGATACGCAGTATTTT

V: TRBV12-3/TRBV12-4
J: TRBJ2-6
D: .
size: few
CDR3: CASSLARFGSGANVLTF
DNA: TGTGCCAGCAGTTTAGCCCGGTTCGGCTCTGGGGCCAACGTCCTGACTTTC

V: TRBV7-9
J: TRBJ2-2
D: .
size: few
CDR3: CASSLADVNTGELFF
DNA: TGTGCCAGCAGCTTAGCCGATGTGAACACCGGGGAGCTGTTTTTT

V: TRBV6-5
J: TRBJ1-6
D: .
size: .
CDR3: CASRSPGDGRALHF
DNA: TGTGCCAGCAGGAGTCCGGGGGACGGGCGTGCCCTCCACTTT

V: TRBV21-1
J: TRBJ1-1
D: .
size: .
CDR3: CASSKGDTNTEAFF
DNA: TGTGCCAGCAGCAAAGGGGACACGAACACTGAAGCTTTCTTT

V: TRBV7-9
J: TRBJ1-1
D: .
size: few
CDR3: CASSPNGQGSTEAFF
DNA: TGTGCCAGCAGCCCCAATGGCCAGGGTAGCACTGAAGCTTTCTTT

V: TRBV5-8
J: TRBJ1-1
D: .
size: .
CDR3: CASSLVSGDTEAFF
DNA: TGTGCCAGCAGCTTGGTGAGCGGGGACACTGAAGCTTTCTTT

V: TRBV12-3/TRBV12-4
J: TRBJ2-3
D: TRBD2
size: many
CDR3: CASSARLASTDTQYF
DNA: TGTGCCAGCAGTGCTAGACTAGCAAGCACAGATACGCAGTATTTT

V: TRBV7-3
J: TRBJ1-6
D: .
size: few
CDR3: CASSLTQGSPLHF
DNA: TGTGCCAGCAGCTTAACACAGGGTTCACCCCTCCACTTT

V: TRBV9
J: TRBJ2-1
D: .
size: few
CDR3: CASSAAAGLFDEQFF
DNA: TGTGCCAGCAGCGCAGCCGCGGGACTCTTTGATGAGCAGTTCTTC

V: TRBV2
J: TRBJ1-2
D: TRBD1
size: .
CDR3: CASLKRGQSDGYTF
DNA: TGTGCCAGCCTAAAAAGGGGACAGTCGGATGGCTACACCTTC

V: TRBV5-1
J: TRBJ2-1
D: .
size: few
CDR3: CASYTEGLYNEQFF
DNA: TGCGCCAGCTACACGGAGGGGCTCTACAATGAGCAGTTCTTC

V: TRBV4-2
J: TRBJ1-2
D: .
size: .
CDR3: CASSQDMAVPNYGYTF
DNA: TGTGCCAGCAGCCAAGATATGGCAGTCCCTAACTATGGCTACACCTTC

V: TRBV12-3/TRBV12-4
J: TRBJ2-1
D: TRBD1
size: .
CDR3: CASSSRQGVKNEQFF
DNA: TGTGCCAGCAGTTCGAGACAGGGGGTAAAGAATGAGCAGTTCTTC

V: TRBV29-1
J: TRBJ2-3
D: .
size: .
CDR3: CSAGQSTDTQYF
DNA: TGCAGCGCCGGACAGAGCACAGATACGCAGTATTTT

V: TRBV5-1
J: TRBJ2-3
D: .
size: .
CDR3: CASRVGLTDTQYF
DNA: TGCGCCAGCAGAGTTGGACTTACCGATACGCAGTATTTT

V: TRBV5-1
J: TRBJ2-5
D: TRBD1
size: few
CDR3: CASSLVGQGQTQYF
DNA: TGCGCCAGCAGCTTGGTAGGACAGGGCCAGACCCAGTACTTC

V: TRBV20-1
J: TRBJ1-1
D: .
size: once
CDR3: CSASEALYTEAFF
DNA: TGCAGTGCTAGTGAAGCGTTGTACACTGAAGCTTTCTTT

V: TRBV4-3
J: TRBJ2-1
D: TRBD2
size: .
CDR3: CASSQAGGLAEQFF
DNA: TGCGCCAGCAGCCAGGCGGGGGGTCTGGCGGAGCAGTTCTTC

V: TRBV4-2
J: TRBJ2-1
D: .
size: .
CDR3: CASSQDRGRGNEQFF
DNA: TGTGCCAGCAGCCAAGACAGGGGGCGGGGGAATGAGCAGTTCTTC

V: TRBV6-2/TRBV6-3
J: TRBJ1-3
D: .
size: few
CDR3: CASRQSGTGNTIYF
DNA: TGTGCCAGCAGACAATCAGGGACTGGAAACACCATATATTTT